Each of the 8 T cell receptor beta chains below was sequenced from the same sample in a study of read filtering for tumor transcriptome and immune sequencing. From 300 to 400 ng of RNA, a library with molecular barcoded alpha/delta and beta/gamma adaptors was made. Each CDR3 protein gets one entry after TCRdb re-called the reads with MiXCR. The table shows nearly 60,000 distinct CDR3 sequences, with roughly an eighth occurring only once. The sequencing input was a population of CD138-negative cells sorted from bone marrow. Every receptor here comes from a donor aged 40 or older with multiple myeloma.

Ten or more counts support this clonotype. This chain connects TRBV5-5 to TRBJ2-7; tentative D call: TRBD1 (6 bases). This CDR3 contains 12 residues. Between the trimmed V and J ends, which lost 4 bases and 5 bases, there was a span of 10 bases. Germline CDR1 and CDR2: SGHKS and YYEKEE (reference sequence). For the CDR3, the DNA is TGTGCCAGCAGCACCAGGGGCCACGAGCAGTACTTC. It encodes CASSTRGHEQYF.

This clonotype was seen ten or more times. CDR3 region: CASSLGGQGYSNQPQHF. For the CDR3, the DNA is TGTGCCAGCAGCTTAGGGGGACAGGGGTATAGCAATCAGCCCCAGCATTTT. The chain couples TRBV7-2 to TRBJ1-5, with 10 bases lining up with TRBD1. V trimming: 1 base; J trimming: 0 bases; junction bases outside the gene matches: 3. Germline CDR1 and CDR2: SGHTA and FQGNSA. The CDR3 is 17 residues long.

This clonotype was seen at least ten times. The gene calls are TRBV11-2 and TRBJ2-5; D uncertain. V lost 2 bases and J 5 bases, leaving 9 bases between the germline ends. Germline lookup yields CDR1 SGHAT and CDR2 FQNNGV. CDR3 length equals 13 residues. The CDR3 DNA is TGTGCCAGCAGCTTAATTGGTGGGGAGACCCAGTACTTC. Its translation: CASSLIGGETQYF.

This clonotype was observed a few times. The CDR3 sequence is CASSPGPNLQPQHF. The CDR3, as DNA: TGCGCCAGCAGCCCAGGGCCCAACCTACAGCCCCAGCATTTT. This chain connects TRBV5-1 to TRBJ1-5; D perhaps matches TRBD1 (5 bases). V was shortened by 4 bases and J by 7 bases, with 15 bases between the two germline ends. The CDR3 sequence is 14 residues long. Germline V gives CDR1 SGHRS, CDR2 YFSETQ.

The table lists this clonotype with many counts. The chain employs TRBV20-1 and TRBJ2-7; D is undetermined. Germline values: CDR1 DFQATT, CDR2 SNEGSKA (reference sequence). V lost 0 bases, J lost 4 bases, and 4 bases lay in between. The CDR3 has 11 amino acids. CDR3 in DNA: TGCAGTGCTAGAGAGGAATACGAGCAGTACTTC. Translation: CSAREEYEQYF.

This clonotype was seen repeatedly, ten times or more. The rearrangement uses TRBV28 and TRBJ1-1, with no clear D. The V and J ends lost 3 bases and 0 bases respectively, with 8 bases between them. This CDR3 has 14 amino acids. Germline CDR1 reads MDHEN; CDR2 reads SYDVKM. CDR3: CASSFPDMNTEAFF. CDR3 DNA: TGTGCCAGCAGTTTCCCAGATATGAACACTGAAGCTTTCTTT.

This clonotype has ten or more counts. This chain uses TRBV3-1 with TRBJ2-2, with D maybe TRBD2 (6 bases). CDR1 LGHDT and CDR2 YNNKEL come from the germline V gene (reference sequence). The CDR3 runs to 16 residues. Between the trimmed V and J ends, which lost 5 bases and 6 bases, there was a span of 19 bases. Here the CDR3 reads CASSDPRDGGAGELFF. The CDR3, as DNA: TGTGCCAGCAGCGATCCCCGGGACGGAGGGGCCGGGGAGCTGTTTTTT.

Concerning this clonotype itself: Possible read error: a much larger clone is one base away. The rearrangement joins TRBV12-3 or TRBV12-4 to TRBJ1-5; tentative D call: TRBD1 (5 bases). This CDR3 has 14 residues. CDR3 coding DNA: TGTGCCAGCAGAGGGACCTATAGCGATCAGCCCCAGCATTTT. Its translation is CASRGTYSDQPQHF.